This T cell receptor beta chain was observed in a study of cytomegalovirus exposure and HLA in healthy donors. In the study overall: Across some 400 genotyped donors, more than 75% landed in the Caucasian-associated ancestry cluster.

Though probably carrying unrecorded immune exposures, donors were nominally healthy at sampling. 13 Jbeta primers and 60 Vbeta primers were used for the PCR. The method was immunoSEQ multiplex PCR; TCRdb's version includes in-frame clones alone and lacks a portion of them. The sample lists around 170,000 clones; over 65% were seen once. Looked up from germline, CDR1 is LNHDA and CDR2 is SQIVND (reference sequence). Trimming removed 4 bases at V and 2 bases at J, with 11 bases between. The CDR3 loop spans 14 amino acids. This clone has only a few counts. This chain uses TRBV19 with TRBJ1-2; unclear D gene. Sequences were obtained from PBMCs. This clonotype was sampled from a man between 18 and 35 years old in good health and CMV-seronegative. CDR3 nucleotide sequence: TGTGCCAGTAGTAGGGGTGGAGGGAACTATGGCTACACCTTC. Its translation is CASSRGGGNYGYTF.